These T cell receptor beta chains were read from a single sample in a study of T cell repertoires in cytomegalovirus infection. TCRdb re-derived calls from the reads in MiXCR, one entry per CDR3 protein. The data contain approximately 490,000 distinct CDR3 sequences, 11% of them seen just once; the ten biggest clones take up about a tenth. The sequenced sample was PBMCs. These receptors were obtained from a human donor in good health (CMV status not recorded). Some clones in this sample may be carry-over from other donors' samples. The CDR3 runs from the conserved cysteine through the conserved F or W. The order of the fields is J gene, clone size, V gene, CDR3 protein. Expanded clones are given a class, and other clones once, few, many or no size at all.

j_call: TRBJ2-1
clone_size: many
v_call: TRBV19
cdr3_aa: CASSISASGTSSYNEQFF

j_call: TRBJ2-5
clone_size: -
v_call: TRBV11-3
cdr3_aa: CTSSSLDQETQYF

j_call: TRBJ2-5
clone_size: many
v_call: TRBV29-1
cdr3_aa: CSVAVGDGTQYF

j_call: TRBJ2-3
clone_size: -
v_call: TRBV29-1
cdr3_aa: CSVKIGPGVPDTQYF

j_call: TRBJ2-5
clone_size: many
v_call: TRBV7-2
cdr3_aa: CASSLRPPSGTAERETQYF

j_call: TRBJ2-5
clone_size: -
v_call: TRBV20-1
cdr3_aa: CSAREAAGGHQETQYF

j_call: TRBJ2-1
clone_size: -
v_call: TRBV27
cdr3_aa: CASSLASPNEQFF

j_call: TRBJ2-1
clone_size: -
v_call: TRBV11-2
cdr3_aa: CASSLTRDNQQFF

j_call: TRBJ2-1
clone_size: many
v_call: TRBV7-3
cdr3_aa: CASSRSGLNNEQFF

j_call: TRBJ1-2
clone_size: few
v_call: TRBV4-2
cdr3_aa: CASSQDIYGYYGYTF

j_call: TRBJ2-3
clone_size: few
v_call: TRBV6-4
cdr3_aa: CASSDSTEDTQYF

j_call: TRBJ1-5
clone_size: many
v_call: TRBV15
cdr3_aa: CATSRDPTAPHQPQHF

j_call: TRBJ1-5
clone_size: -
v_call: TRBV19
cdr3_aa: CASNLGGSNQPQHF

j_call: TRBJ1-6
clone_size: many
v_call: TRBV7-2
cdr3_aa: CASSSGGQLDSPLHF

j_call: TRBJ2-3
clone_size: -
v_call: TRBV5-6
cdr3_aa: CASSLGRPTDTQYF

j_call: TRBJ2-7
clone_size: many
v_call: TRBV5-1
cdr3_aa: CASSLDQGLNEQYF

j_call: TRBJ2-1
clone_size: -
v_call: TRBV5-1
cdr3_aa: CASSLETSGRNEQFF

j_call: TRBJ2-1
clone_size: few
v_call: TRBV20-1
cdr3_aa: CSARDSSYFEQFF

j_call: TRBJ2-7
clone_size: few
v_call: TRBV7-9
cdr3_aa: CASSSLSGTSTTHPYEQYF

j_call: TRBJ2-3
clone_size: -
v_call: TRBV6-6
cdr3_aa: CASSYSRQGGIDTQYF

j_call: TRBJ1-2
clone_size: few
v_call: TRBV27
cdr3_aa: CASSLSVGGRYSNYGYTF

j_call: TRBJ2-2
clone_size: -
v_call: TRBV20-1
cdr3_aa: CSARETLFNTGELFF

j_call: TRBJ2-5
clone_size: once
v_call: TRBV20-1
cdr3_aa: CSTWEGSGPHLPETQYF

j_call: TRBJ2-3
clone_size: many
v_call: TRBV7-9
cdr3_aa: CASSLQGNARDTQYF

j_call: TRBJ2-2
clone_size: many
v_call: TRBV19
cdr3_aa: CASSIGGTNTGELFF

j_call: TRBJ2-7
clone_size: many
v_call: TRBV28
cdr3_aa: CASSTYFPTSGRGWGSYEQYF

j_call: TRBJ1-2
clone_size: -
v_call: TRBV6-1
cdr3_aa: CASGHRDSINYGYTF

j_call: TRBJ1-4
clone_size: many
v_call: TRBV4-1
cdr3_aa: CASSRSGQGVRTNEKLFF

j_call: TRBJ2-3
clone_size: -
v_call: TRBV3-1
cdr3_aa: CASSLRGQATDTQYF

j_call: TRBJ2-1
clone_size: few
v_call: TRBV28
cdr3_aa: CASSLGSYGLAGANEQFF

j_call: TRBJ2-7
clone_size: -
v_call: TRBV29-1
cdr3_aa: CSVTGQWLGGQYF

j_call: TRBJ2-1
clone_size: few
v_call: TRBV10-3
cdr3_aa: CAISSGEYNEQFF

j_call: TRBJ2-7
clone_size: -
v_call: TRBV30
cdr3_aa: CAWRSAGAGEQYF

j_call: TRBJ1-1
clone_size: -
v_call: TRBV11-2
cdr3_aa: CASSLWDRGLTEAFF

j_call: TRBJ2-1
clone_size: many
v_call: TRBV6-1
cdr3_aa: CATGQVEFRSYNEQFF

j_call: TRBJ2-1
clone_size: -
v_call: TRBV18
cdr3_aa: CASSRGIFRQGFYNEQFF

j_call: TRBJ2-2
clone_size: many
v_call: TRBV27
cdr3_aa: CASSLSSRQAEGRELFF